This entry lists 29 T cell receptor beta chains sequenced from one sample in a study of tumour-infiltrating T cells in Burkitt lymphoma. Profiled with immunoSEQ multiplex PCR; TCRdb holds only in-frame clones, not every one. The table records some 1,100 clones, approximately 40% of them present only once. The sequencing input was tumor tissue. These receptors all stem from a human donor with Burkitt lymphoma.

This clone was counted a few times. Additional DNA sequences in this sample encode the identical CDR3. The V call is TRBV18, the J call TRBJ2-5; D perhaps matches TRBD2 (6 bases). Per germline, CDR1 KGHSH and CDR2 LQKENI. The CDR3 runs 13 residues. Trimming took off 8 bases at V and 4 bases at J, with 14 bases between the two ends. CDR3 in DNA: TGTGCCAGCCACATCGTGGAGGGAGAGACCCAGTACTTC. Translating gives CASHIVEGETQYF.

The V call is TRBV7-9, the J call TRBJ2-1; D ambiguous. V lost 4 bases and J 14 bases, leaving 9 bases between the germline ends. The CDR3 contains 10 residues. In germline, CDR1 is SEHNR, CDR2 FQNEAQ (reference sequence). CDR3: CASSWPPEFF. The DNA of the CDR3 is TGTGCCAGCAGCTGGCCTCCCGAGTTCTTC.

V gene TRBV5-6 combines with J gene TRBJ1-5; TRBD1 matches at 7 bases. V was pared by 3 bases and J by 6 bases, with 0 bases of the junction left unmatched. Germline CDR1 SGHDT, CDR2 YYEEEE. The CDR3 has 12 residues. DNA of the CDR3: TGTGCCAGCAGCTCAGGGGGTCAGCCCCAGCATTTT. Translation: CASSSGGQPQHF.

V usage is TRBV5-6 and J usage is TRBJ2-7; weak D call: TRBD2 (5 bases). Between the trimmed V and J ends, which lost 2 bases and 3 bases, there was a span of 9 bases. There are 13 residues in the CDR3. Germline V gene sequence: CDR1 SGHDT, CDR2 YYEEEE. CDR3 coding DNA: TGTGCCAGCAGCTTTGGAGGCTTCTACGAGCAGTACGTC. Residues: CASSFGGFYEQYV.

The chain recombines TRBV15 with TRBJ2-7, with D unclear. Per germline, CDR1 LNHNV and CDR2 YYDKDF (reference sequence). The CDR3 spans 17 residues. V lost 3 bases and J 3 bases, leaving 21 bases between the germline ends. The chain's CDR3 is CATSSVYRDLGGYEQYF. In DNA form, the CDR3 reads TGTGCCACCAGCAGCGTATACAGAGACCTAGGCGGCTACGAGCAGTACTTC. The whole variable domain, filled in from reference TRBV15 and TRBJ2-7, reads DAMVIQNPRYQVTQFGKPVTLSCSQTLNHNVMYWYQQKSSQAPKLLFHYYDKDFNNEADTPDNFQSRRPNTSFCFLDIRSPGLGDTAMYLCATSSVYRDLGGYEQYFGPGTRLTVT.

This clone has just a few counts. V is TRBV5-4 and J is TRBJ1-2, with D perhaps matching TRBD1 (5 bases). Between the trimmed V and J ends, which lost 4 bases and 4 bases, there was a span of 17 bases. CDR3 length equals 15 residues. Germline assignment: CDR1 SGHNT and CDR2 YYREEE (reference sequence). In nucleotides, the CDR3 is TGTGCCAGCAGCCAAGGGACTCTTGATGTCTATGGCTACACCTTC. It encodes CASSQGTLDVYGYTF.

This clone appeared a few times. In DNA, the CDR3 is TGTGCCAGCAGACAAGGGAGGGGGGACAATGAGCAGTTCTTC. Protein: CASRQGRGDNEQFF. The chain combines TRBV25-1 with TRBJ2-1; the D gene is possibly TRBD2 (7 bases). The CDR3 totals 14 residues. Per germline, CDR1 MGHDK and CDR2 SYGVNS. The germline V and J ends were trimmed by 6 bases and 5 bases, with 14 bases remaining between them.

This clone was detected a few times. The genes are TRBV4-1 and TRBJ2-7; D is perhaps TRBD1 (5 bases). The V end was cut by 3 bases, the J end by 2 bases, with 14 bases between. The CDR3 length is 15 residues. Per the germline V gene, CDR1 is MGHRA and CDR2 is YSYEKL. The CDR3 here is CASSQPDSGAYEQYF. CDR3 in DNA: TGCGCCAGCAGCCAGCCCGACAGTGGCGCCTACGAGCAGTACTTC.

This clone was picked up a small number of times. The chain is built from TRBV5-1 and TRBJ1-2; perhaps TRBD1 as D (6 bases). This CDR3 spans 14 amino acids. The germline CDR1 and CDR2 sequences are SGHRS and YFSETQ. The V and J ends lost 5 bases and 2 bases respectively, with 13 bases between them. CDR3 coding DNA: TGCGCCAGCAGTGGGGGGGGCGCAAACTATGGCTACACCTTC. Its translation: CASSGGGANYGYTF.

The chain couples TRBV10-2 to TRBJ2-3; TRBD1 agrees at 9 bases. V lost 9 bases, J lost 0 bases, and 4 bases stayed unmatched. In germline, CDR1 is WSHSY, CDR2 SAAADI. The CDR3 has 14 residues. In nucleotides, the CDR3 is TGCGCCAGTGGACAGGGGACTAGCACAGATACGCAGTATTTT. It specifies CASGQGTSTDTQYF.

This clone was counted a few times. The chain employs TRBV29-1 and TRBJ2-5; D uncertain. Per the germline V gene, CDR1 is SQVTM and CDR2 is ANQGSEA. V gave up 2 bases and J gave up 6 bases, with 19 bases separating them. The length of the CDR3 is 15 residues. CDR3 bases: TGCAGCGTTGAAACGACACGCCCCGCCGGAAAGACCCAGTACTTC. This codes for CSVETTRPAGKTQYF.

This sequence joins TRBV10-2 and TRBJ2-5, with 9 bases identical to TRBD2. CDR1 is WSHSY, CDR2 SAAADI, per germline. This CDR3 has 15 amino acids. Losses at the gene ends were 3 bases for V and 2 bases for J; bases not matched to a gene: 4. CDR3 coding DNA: TGCGCCAGCAGTGAAGCGACTAGCGGACAAGAGACCCAGTACTTC. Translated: CASSEATSGQETQYF.

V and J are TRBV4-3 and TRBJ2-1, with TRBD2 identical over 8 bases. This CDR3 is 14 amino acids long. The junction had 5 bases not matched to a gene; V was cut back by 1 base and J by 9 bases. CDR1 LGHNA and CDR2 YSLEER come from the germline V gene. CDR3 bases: TGCGCCAGCAGCCAAGGGAGCGGGAGCGTTGAGCAGTTCTTC. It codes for CASSQGSGSVEQFF.

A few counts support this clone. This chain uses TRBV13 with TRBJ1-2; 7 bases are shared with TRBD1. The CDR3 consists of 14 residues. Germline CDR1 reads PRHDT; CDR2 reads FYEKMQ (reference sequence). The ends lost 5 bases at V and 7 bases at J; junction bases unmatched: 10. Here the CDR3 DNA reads TGTGCCAGCAGCCTCGGGACAGTGGGGGGTGGCTACACCTTC. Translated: CASSLGTVGGGYTF.

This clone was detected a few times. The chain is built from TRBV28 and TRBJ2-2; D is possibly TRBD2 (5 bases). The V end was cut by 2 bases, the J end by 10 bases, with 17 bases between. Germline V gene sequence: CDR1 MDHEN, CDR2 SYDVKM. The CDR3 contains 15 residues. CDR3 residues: CASSLEGSDEEELFF. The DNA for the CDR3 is TGTGCCAGCAGTTTAGAGGGTAGCGATGAGGAGGAGCTGTTTTTT.

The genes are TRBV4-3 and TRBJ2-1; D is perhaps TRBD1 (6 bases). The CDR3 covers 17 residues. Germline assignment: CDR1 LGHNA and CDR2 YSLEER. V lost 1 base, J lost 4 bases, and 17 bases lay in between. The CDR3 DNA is TGCGCCAGCAGCCAAGGGTCCCAGGGGTTGGGATACAATGAGCAGTTCTTC. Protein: CASSQGSQGLGYNEQFF.

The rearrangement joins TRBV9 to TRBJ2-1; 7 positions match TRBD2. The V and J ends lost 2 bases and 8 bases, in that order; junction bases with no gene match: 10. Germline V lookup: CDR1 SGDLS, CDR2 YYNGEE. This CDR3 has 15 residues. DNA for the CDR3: TGTGCCAGCAGCGTGATTGGGGGAGGGCCGCATGAGCAGTTCTTC. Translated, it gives CASSVIGGGPHEQFF.

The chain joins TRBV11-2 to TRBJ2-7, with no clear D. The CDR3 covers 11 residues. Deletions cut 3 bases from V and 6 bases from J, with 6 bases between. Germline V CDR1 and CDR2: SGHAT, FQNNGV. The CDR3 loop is CASSFVAEQYF. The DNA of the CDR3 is TGTGCCAGCAGCTTCGTAGCCGAGCAGTACTTC.

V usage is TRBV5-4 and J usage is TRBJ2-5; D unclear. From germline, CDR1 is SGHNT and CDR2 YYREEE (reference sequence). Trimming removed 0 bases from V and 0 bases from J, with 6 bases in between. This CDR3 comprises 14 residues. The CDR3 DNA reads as TGTGCCAGCAGCTTGGTAGCCAACCAAGAGACCCAGTACTTC. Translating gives CASSLVANQETQYF.

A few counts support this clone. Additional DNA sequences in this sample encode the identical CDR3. CDR3 protein: CASSQGGSGELFF. DNA for the CDR3: TGCGCCAGCAGCCAAGGGGGGAGCGGGGAGCTGTTTTTT. The V gene is TRBV4-3, the J gene TRBJ2-2; D possibly uses TRBD1 or TRBD2 (5 bases each). CDR1 is LGHNA, CDR2 YSLEER, per germline. The V end was cut by 1 base, the J end by 7 bases, with 7 bases between. The CDR3 runs 13 residues.

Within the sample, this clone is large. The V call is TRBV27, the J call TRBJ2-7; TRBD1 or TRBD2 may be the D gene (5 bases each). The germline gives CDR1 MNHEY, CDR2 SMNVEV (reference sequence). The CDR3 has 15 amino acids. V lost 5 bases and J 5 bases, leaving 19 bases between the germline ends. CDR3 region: CASSLGTTWRHEQYF. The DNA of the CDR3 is TGTGCCAGCAGTCTCGGGACGACTTGGCGGCACGAGCAGTACTTC.

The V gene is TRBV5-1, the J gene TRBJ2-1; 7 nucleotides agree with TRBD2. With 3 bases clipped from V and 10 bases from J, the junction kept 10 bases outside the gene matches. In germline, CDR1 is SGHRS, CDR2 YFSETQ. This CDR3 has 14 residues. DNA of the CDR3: TGCGCCAGCAGCTCAACCGGGACTAAGGTCGAGCAGTTCTTC. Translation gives CASSSTGTKVEQFF. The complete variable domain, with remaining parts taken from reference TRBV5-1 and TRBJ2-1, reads KAGVTQTPRYLIKTRGQQVTLSCSPISGHRSVSWYQQTPGQGLQFLFEYFSETQRNKGNFPGRFSGRQFSNSRSEMNVSTLELGDSALYLCASSSTGTKVEQFFGPGTRLTVL.

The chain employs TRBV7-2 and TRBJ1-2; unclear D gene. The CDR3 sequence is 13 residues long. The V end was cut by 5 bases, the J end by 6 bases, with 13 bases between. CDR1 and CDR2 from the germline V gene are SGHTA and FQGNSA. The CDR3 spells CASSPSGPDGYTF. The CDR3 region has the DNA TGTGCCAGCAGCCCAAGTGGACCGGATGGCTACACCTTC. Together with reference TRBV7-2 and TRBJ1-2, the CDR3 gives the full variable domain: GAGVSQSPSNKVTEKGKDVELRCDPISGHTALYWYRQSLGQGLEFLIYFQGNSAPDKSGLPSDRFSAERTGGSVSTLTIQRTQQEDSAVYLCASSPSGPDGYTFGSGTRLTVV.

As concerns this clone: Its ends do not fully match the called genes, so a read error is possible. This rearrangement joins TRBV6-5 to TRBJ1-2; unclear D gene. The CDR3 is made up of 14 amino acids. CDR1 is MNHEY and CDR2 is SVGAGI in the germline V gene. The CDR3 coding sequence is TGTGCCAGCAGTTACCGGTCAGGTCACTATGGCTACACCTTT. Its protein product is CASSYRSGHYGYTF.

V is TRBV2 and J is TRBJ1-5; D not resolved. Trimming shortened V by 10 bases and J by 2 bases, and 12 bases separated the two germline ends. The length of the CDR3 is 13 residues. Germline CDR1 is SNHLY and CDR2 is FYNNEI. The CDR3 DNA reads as TGTGCCATACGGGGTGAGGGCAATCAGCCCCAGCATTTT. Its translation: CAIRGEGNQPQHF.

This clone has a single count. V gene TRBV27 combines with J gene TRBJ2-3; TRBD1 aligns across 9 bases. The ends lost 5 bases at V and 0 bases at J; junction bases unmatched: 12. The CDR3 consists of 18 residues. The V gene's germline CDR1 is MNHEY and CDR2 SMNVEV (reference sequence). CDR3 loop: CASSGPTGGRTSTDTQYF. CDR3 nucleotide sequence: TGTGCCAGCAGTGGCCCGACAGGGGGGCGTACTAGCACAGATACGCAGTATTTT.

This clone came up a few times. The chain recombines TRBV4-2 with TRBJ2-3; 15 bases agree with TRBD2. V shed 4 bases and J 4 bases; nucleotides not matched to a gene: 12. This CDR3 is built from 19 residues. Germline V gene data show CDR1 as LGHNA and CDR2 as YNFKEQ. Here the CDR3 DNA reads TGTGCCAGCAGCCGGGGTAATGCCGGGACTAGCGGGAGGCCAGATACGCAGTATTTT. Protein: CASSRGNAGTSGRPDTQYF.

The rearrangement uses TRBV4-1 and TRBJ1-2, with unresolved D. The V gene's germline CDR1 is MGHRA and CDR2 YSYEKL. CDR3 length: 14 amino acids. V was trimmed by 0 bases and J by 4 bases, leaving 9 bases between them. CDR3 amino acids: CASSQEPGIYGYTF. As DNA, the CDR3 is TGCGCCAGCAGCCAAGAGCCGGGAATCTATGGCTACACCTTC.

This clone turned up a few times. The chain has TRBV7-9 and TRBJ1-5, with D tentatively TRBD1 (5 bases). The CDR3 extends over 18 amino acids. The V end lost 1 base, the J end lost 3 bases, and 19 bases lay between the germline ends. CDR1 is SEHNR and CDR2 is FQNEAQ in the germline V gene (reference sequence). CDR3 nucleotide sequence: TGTGCCAGCAGCTTAGAACCTAATTGGGGACTGATCAATCAGCCCCAGCATTTT. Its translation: CASSLEPNWGLINQPQHF.